This T cell receptor (beta chain) was identified during a study of blood T cell repertoires in COVID-19. Study details: From the United States, Italy and Spain came samples of acute and convalescent COVID-19. PBMCs, B-cell-depleted T cells, or T cells were the source of the cDNA or gDNA that made up the material.

This clone has only a few counts. The repertoire was sequenced with immunoSEQ multiplex PCR; TCRdb's copy has only in-frame clones and lacks some. The sample includes fewer than 200,000 clones, 85% of them seen just once. The germline V gene encodes CDR1 WNHNN and CDR2 SYGVQD (reference sequence). Trimming cost V 6 bases and J 0 bases; bases outside gene matches: 5. The length of the CDR3 is 16 residues. Sequenced material: peripheral blood. The chain has TRBV10-1 and TRBJ1-1; TRBD1 matches 12 bases. This receptor was identified in a human donor with acute or convalescent COVID-19. The donor label of this sample is uncertain. For the CDR3, the DNA is TGCGCCAGCAGGGCCGGGACAGGGGGCTTGAACACTGAAGCTTTCTTT. This sequence encodes CASRAGTGGLNTEAFF.